What follows is one T cell receptor beta chain and its context. What it binds is not known. The assay was immunoSEQ multiplex PCR, and TCRdb's table has in-frame clones only and misses some. The repertoire holds 110,000 or so clones, with around nine tenths as singletons. Trimming at V came to 4 bases and at J to 4 bases, leaving 4 bases not matched to a gene. Germline CDR1 reads SGHDT; CDR2 reads YYEEEE. The CDR3 is 15 amino acids. The entry originates in a study of T cell responses to AZD1222 COVID-19 vaccine. Whole-study findings and limits: AZD1222 recipients seropositive at baseline numbered only 5 to 7.

V is TRBV5-6 and J is TRBJ2-1, with TRBD2 matching 11 bases. This clonotype was sampled from an adult in good health. The material was peripheral blood, obtained on day 0 of AZD1222 vaccination. The CDR3 spells CASSKTSGDYNEQFF. CDR3 nucleotide sequence: TGTGCCAGCAGCAAGACTAGCGGGGATTACAATGAGCAGTTCTTC.